This TCR beta chain originates from a study of blood T cell repertoires in COVID-19. Turning to the study itself: T cells, B-cell-depleted T cells, or PBMCs provided the cDNA or gDNA that served as material.

Between the trimmed V and J ends, which lost 2 bases and 7 bases, there was a span of 14 bases. The CDR3 is 14 amino acids. Germline CDR1 KGHSH, CDR2 LQKENI. Original processing notes: Reference gene primer amplification gave estimated nucleated cell counts. Libraries were prepared by immunoSEQ multiplex PCR; TCRdb keeps only in-frame clonotypes and omits some of them. That table furnishes V, J and clone size, whereas the DNA furnished D and trimming. The repertoire holds about 300,000 clones, with about 91% as singletons. Sample: peripheral blood. The rearrangement links TRBV18 to TRBJ1-1; a possible D gene is TRBD1 (5 bases). This TCR came from a woman under 40 who had recovered from COVID-19. CDR3 loop: CASSPGNRNFEAFF. The DNA of the CDR3 is TGTGCCAGCTCACCAGGTAACAGGAATTTTGAAGCTTTCTTT.